A selection of T cell receptor beta chains follows, all from one sample in a study of blood T cell repertoires in COVID-19. Only in-frame clones appear in the TCRdb table, and some are missing; sequencing was by immunoSEQ multiplex PCR. The table records 410,000 or so clones, approximately 90% of them present only once. Sequenced sample: peripheral blood. The receptor source for this set is a woman aged 30 to 39 with active or convalescent COVID-19. Both conserved end residues are part of each CDR3. The D gene is left open where the match is weak. A row's size may be missing; if present it is once, few, many or a size class.

D | J | size | V | CDR3 | DNA
NA | TRBJ1-2 | NA | TRBV6-5 | CASTSREDGYTF | TGTGCCAGCACCTCGAGGGAGGATGGCTACACCTTC
NA | TRBJ1-3 | NA | TRBV7-6 | CASSLMTGLSSGNTIYF | TGTGCCAGCAGCCTTATGACAGGCCTATCCTCTGGAAACACCATATATTTT
NA | TRBJ1-5 | NA | TRBV18 | CASSPEGSSQPQHF | TGTGCCAGCTCACCAGAGGGAAGTAGCCAGCCCCAGCATTTT
NA | TRBJ1-5 | once | TRBV7-8 | CASSLAEVGSQHF | TGTGCCAGCAGCTTAGCAGAGGTCGGTTCCCAGCATTTT
NA | TRBJ2-7 | few | TRBV25-1 | CASTQGNEQYF | TGTGCCAGCACCCAGGGGAACGAGCAGTACTTC
TRBD2 | TRBJ2-5 | NA | TRBV7-6 | CASSLGTSGSPAQETQYF | TGTGCCAGCAGCTTAGGGACTAGCGGGAGCCCAGCCCAAGAGACCCAGTACTTC
TRBD1 | TRBJ1-1 | NA | TRBV29-1 | CSVPWTGSTEAFF | TGCAGCGTACCCTGGACAGGGTCTACTGAAGCTTTCTTT
NA | TRBJ1-6 | NA | TRBV6-4 | CASSDGREHSPLHF | TGTGCCAGCAGCGACGGCAGGGAACACTCACCCCTCCACTTT
TRBD2 | TRBJ2-1 | once | TRBV19 | CASSQRGGGLGSYNEQFF | TGTGCCAGTAGCCAAAGGGGCGGGGGGTTAGGGTCCTACAATGAGCAGTTCTTC
TRBD1 | TRBJ2-2 | NA | TRBV3-1/TRBV3-2 | CASSQGQGIPNTGELFF | TGTGCCAGCAGCCAAGGACAGGGGATACCGAACACCGGGGAGCTGTTTTTT
TRBD1 | TRBJ2-3 | NA | TRBV2 | CASSGQGAGDTQYF | TGTGCCAGCAGTGGTCAGGGGGCAGGAGATACGCAGTATTTT
TRBD1 | TRBJ1-1 | NA | TRBV3-1/TRBV3-2 | CASSQADRGFF | TGTGCCAGCAGCCAAGCCGACAGGGGTTTCTTT
NA | TRBJ1-5 | NA | TRBV10-3 | CAISVVDRNQPQHF | TGTGCCATCAGTGTAGTTGATCGCAATCAGCCCCAGCATTTT
NA | TRBJ2-2 | NA | TRBV10-3 | CAISESPVDTGELFF | TGTGCCATCAGTGAGTCCCCGGTGGACACCGGGGAGCTGTTTTTT
NA | TRBJ2-5 | NA | TRBV5-4 | CASSLVAGPQETQYF | TGTGCCAGCAGCTTGGTGGCAGGGCCCCAAGAGACCCAGTACTTC
NA | TRBJ1-2 | NA | TRBV7-9 | CASSLEKGYYGYTF | TGTGCCAGCAGCTTAGAAAAGGGGTACTATGGCTACACCTTC
TRBD1 | TRBJ1-6 | NA | TRBV27 | CASSFTGVASPLHF | TGTGCCAGCAGTTTTACAGGGGTGGCTTCACCCCTCCACTTT
TRBD1 | TRBJ1-1 | NA | TRBV6-5 | CASMGQGGMNTEAFF | TGTGCCAGCATGGGACAGGGAGGAATGAACACTGAAGCTTTCTTT
TRBD1 | TRBJ1-1 | NA | TRBV28 | CASSLISGGGFEAFF | TGTGCCAGCAGTTTAATTTCAGGGGGAGGCTTCGAAGCTTTCTTT
TRBD2 | TRBJ2-1 | NA | TRBV6-5 | CASISGGAVNEQFF | TGTGCCAGTATTAGCGGGGGGGCGGTCAATGAGCAGTTCTTC
TRBD1 | TRBJ1-2 | NA | TRBV3-1/TRBV3-2 | CASSHKGQAFYGYTF | TGTGCCAGCAGCCATAAGGGACAGGCGTTCTATGGCTACACCTTC
NA | TRBJ2-4 | NA | TRBV21-1 | CASSNGLSDRLAKNIQYF | TGTGCCAGCAGCAATGGCCTATCGGACAGGCTAGCCAAAAACATTCAGTACTTC
NA | TRBJ1-3 | NA | TRBV5-5 | CASRQTASGNTIYF | TGTGCCAGCAGGCAGACAGCCTCTGGAAACACCATATATTTT
NA | TRBJ2-3 | NA | TRBV30 | CAWSGLKTDTQYF | TGTGCCTGGAGTGGACTCAAAACAGATACGCAGTATTTT
NA | TRBJ1-1 | NA | TRBV4-1 | CASSQGRDTEAFF | TGCGCCAGCAGCCAGGGGAGGGACACTGAAGCTTTCTTT
TRBD2 | TRBJ2-7 | NA | TRBV6-1 | CASSEPGGEQYF | TGTGCCAGCAGTGAGCCGGGGGGTGAGCAGTACTTC
NA | TRBJ2-5 | NA | TRBV6-6 | CASRNSEETQYF | TGTGCCAGCAGAAACAGTGAAGAGACCCAGTACTTC
NA | TRBJ2-7 | NA | TRBV5-1 | CASSLQTGDSSYEQYF | TGCGCCAGCAGCTTGCAAACAGGTGACAGCTCCTACGAGCAGTACTTC
NA | TRBJ2-5 | NA | TRBV21-1 | CASSKVGDSYPERETQYF | TGTGCCAGCAGCAAAGTAGGGGACAGCTACCCCGAAAGAGAGACCCAGTACTTC
TRBD2 | TRBJ2-1 | NA | TRBV27 | CASRPRFVAGGGNEQFF | TGTGCCAGCAGACCACGTTTTGTAGCGGGAGGGGGAAATGAGCAGTTCTTC
TRBD2 | TRBJ2-7 | NA | TRBV4-1 | CASSQDTSGNYEQYF | TGCGCCAGCAGCCAAGATACTAGCGGGAATTACGAGCAGTACTTC
NA | TRBJ2-1 | once | TRBV5-4 | CASSLDGSSYNEQFF | TGTGCCAGCAGCCTGGACGGGAGCTCCTACAATGAGCAGTTCTTC
NA | TRBJ2-4 | NA | TRBV19 | CASSPQLGLAKNIQYF | TGTGCCAGTAGTCCCCAGTTGGGGCTAGCCAAAAACATTCAGTACTTC
TRBD1 | TRBJ1-1 | NA | TRBV7-9 | CASGMDRYNTEAFF | TGTGCCAGCGGGATGGACAGGTACAACACTGAAGCTTTCTTT
NA | TRBJ2-5 | NA | TRBV7-9 | CASSHSGPGGETQYF | TGTGCCAGCAGCCATAGCGGACCTGGTGGTGAGACCCAGTACTTC
NA | TRBJ2-1 | NA | TRBV11-2 | CASGPQRWYRDFYEQFF | TGTGCCAGCGGCCCCCAACGGTGGTACAGGGATTTTTATGAGCAGTTCTTC
TRBD1 | TRBJ1-3 | NA | TRBV19 | CASSMTGEAGNTIYF | TGTGCCAGTAGTATGACAGGGGAGGCTGGAAACACCATATATTTT
NA | TRBJ2-1 | NA | TRBV5-1 | CASSFNSGDSFNEQFF | TGCGCCAGCAGCTTCAATTCAGGGGATAGTTTCAATGAGCAGTTCTTC
TRBD1 | TRBJ1-4 | few | TRBV10-3 | CAISERTGDEKLFF | TGTGCCATCAGTGAAAGGACAGGGGATGAAAAACTGTTTTTT
NA | TRBJ2-7 | few | TRBV12-3/TRBV12-4 | CASSFFPDYPDF | TGTGCCAGCAGTTTTTTCCCGGACTACCCGGACTTC
NA | TRBJ2-6 | NA | TRBV27 | CASSPADSSGANVLTF | TGTGCCAGCAGTCCCGCGGATTCATCTGGGGCCAACGTCCTGACTTTC
TRBD1 | TRBJ2-7 | few | TRBV4-1 | CASSRVQGASKALEQYF | TGCGCCAGCAGCCGAGTACAGGGGGCCTCAAAAGCCTTAGAGCAGTACTTC
TRBD1 | TRBJ2-7 | NA | TRBV10-2 | CASSERGQNPSYEQYF | TGCGCCAGCAGTGAGAGGGGACAGAATCCCTCCTACGAGCAGTACTTC
TRBD1 | TRBJ1-2 | NA | TRBV5-4 | CASSLAMAGGYGYTF | TGTGCCAGCAGCTTGGCGATGGCAGGGGGGTATGGCTACACCTTC
NA | TRBJ1-1 | NA | TRBV3-1/TRBV3-2 | CASSQDLWGQPGMNTEAFF | TGTGCCAGCAGCCAAGATCTCTGGGGTCAGCCCGGGATGAACACTGAAGCTTTCTTT